The present TCR beta chain was sequenced within a study of cytomegalovirus exposure and HLA in healthy donors. Turning to the study itself: Within an early data release were tens of millions of unique TCRs drawn from HLA-typed donors.

Germline assignment: CDR1 KGHSH and CDR2 LQKENI. Trimming took 3 bases from V and 5 from J; bases not matched to a gene: 9. The CDR3 length is 16 residues. Broader study findings: The authors later linked a missense DCLRE1C variant to TCR beta V- and J-gene trimming. It was confirmed in vitro that a few of the CMV-associated chains were specific for CMV antigens. In an earlier analysis, about 87% or about 30%: the productive usage of most TCR beta V segments.

For this clone: No antigen is known for it.

Use of 60 Vbeta and 13 Jbeta primers characterized the PCR. The table came from immunoSEQ multiplex PCR; TCRdb's copy has only in-frame clones and leaves some out. The table includes some 96,000 clones, around 60% detected once. The TCR comes from a man aged 60 to 75 in good health and CMV-seronegative. This rearrangement joins TRBV18 to TRBJ2-2, with TRBD2 identical over 7 bases. Material: PBMCs. The CDR3 here is CASSPGWAGVTGELFF. The CDR3 region has the DNA TGTGCCAGCTCACCGGGATGGGCGGGAGTGACCGGGGAGCTGTTTTTT.